A single sample gave rise to the 15 T cell receptor beta chains below, sequenced in a study of CD8+ T cells in alopecia areata (dated by TCRdb to the late 2010s). Preparation of the library involved the immunoSEQ multiplex PCR assay. RNA was extracted from all samples and reverse transcribed into cDNA, which served as template for TCR sequencing. Sourced from immuneACCESS, this table was stored by TCRdb with only in-frame sequences that have V and J called. A share of the clones is absent; for the studies checked, an unresolved V gene accounts for under half, and the remainder has no known explanation. This sample gives 200,000 to 250,000 clones in total; about 50% of them show up just once. The ten largest make up about 1.6% of the sample. The sample's time point label, in plain terms: about 4 weeks on oral tofacitinib. The sample's treatment or condition label, decoded: oral pan-JAK inhibitor, 5-10 mg twice daily.

The specimen was CD4+ T cells sorted from blood, collected at week 4, from a patient treated with tofacitinib. These receptors came from a human donor with alopecia areata.

The V gene is TRBV29-1, the J gene TRBJ2-3, with TRBD2 identical over 8 bases. Trimming took 1 base from V and 5 from J; bases not matched to a gene: 5. Germline CDR1 SQVTM, CDR2 ANQGSEA. This CDR3 is built from 14 residues. The CDR3 nucleotides are TGCAGCGTTGAAGCAGCGGGGGTTGGAGATACGCAGTATTTT. The encoded protein is CSVEAAGVGDTQYF.

The chain combines TRBV9 with TRBJ2-7, with 12 positions matching TRBD2. V lost 1 base to trimming and J lost 4 bases; unmatched junction nucleotides: 3. Looked up from germline, CDR1 is SGDLS and CDR2 is YYNGEE. This CDR3 is built from 15 residues. The CDR3 is CASSVTSGGSYEQYF. In nucleotides, the CDR3 is TGTGCCAGCAGCGTAACTAGCGGGGGGTCGTACGAGCAGTACTTC. Based on the CDR3 plus reference TRBV9 and TRBJ2-7, the full variable domain is DSGVTQTPKHLITATGQRVTLRCSPRSGDLSVYWYQQSLDQGLQFLIQYYNGEERAKGNILERFSAQQFPDLHSELNLSSLELGDSALYFCASSVTSGGSYEQYFGPGTRLTVT.

On this clone itself: Possible read error: a much larger clone is one base away. The conserved closing phenylalanine or tryptophan is absent in this CDR3, likely reflecting a read error. The V and J genes are TRBV5-6 and TRBJ2-7, with TRBD2 identical over 7 bases. The CDR3 is made up of 15 amino acids. Per the germline V gene, CDR1 is SGHDT and CDR2 is YYEEEE. V was clipped by 4 bases and J by 3 bases; unmatched bases: 10. The CDR3 nucleotides read TGTGCCAGCAGCGAAGTCGGAGCGGGGATCTACGAGCAGTACCTC. Translation: CASSEVGAGIYEQYL.

This clone was counted between two and nine times. The V and J genes are TRBV30 and TRBJ2-5; D is tentatively TRBD1 or TRBD2 (5 bases each). The CDR3 is 14 residues long. V gave up 4 bases and J gave up 5 bases, with 17 bases separating them. Germline loops: CDR1 GTSNPN, CDR2 SVGIG (reference sequence). This CDR3 reads CAWTGTNFMETQYF. In DNA, the CDR3 is TGTGCCTGGACCGGGACGAACTTTATGGAGACCCAGTACTTC.

This chain links TRBV5-1 with TRBJ2-1, with a possible D match to TRBD1 (6 bases). V shed 0 bases and J shed 1 base, with 11 bases lying between them. The length of the CDR3 is 16 residues. Germline assignment: CDR1 SGHRS and CDR2 YFSETQ. CDR3 loop: CASSLEQGLSYNEQFF. In DNA, the CDR3 is TGCGCCAGCAGCTTGGAACAGGGTCTTTCCTACAATGAGCAGTTCTTC.

The V gene is TRBV2, the J gene TRBJ1-5, with TRBD1 as a possible D gene (5 bases). The germline V gene encodes CDR1 SNHLY and CDR2 FYNNEI. Deletions cut 6 bases from V and 5 bases from J, with 14 bases between. The CDR3 has 14 amino acids. The CDR3 spells CASRLAGGDQPQHF. In nucleotides, the CDR3 is TGTGCCAGCAGGTTGGCAGGAGGGGATCAGCCCCAGCATTTT.

V gene TRBV5-1 combines with J gene TRBJ2-3; a possible D gene is TRBD2 (5 bases). Germline CDR1 is SGHRS and CDR2 is YFSETQ. V was clipped by 3 bases and J by 2 bases, with 13 bases between them. The CDR3 sequence is 15 residues long. Here the CDR3 DNA reads TGCGCCAGCAGCTCCGGACTCCCCAACACAGATACGCAGTATTTT. This sequence encodes CASSSGLPNTDTQYF.

This chain joins TRBV11-2 and TRBJ2-1, with D uncertain. Germline V CDR1 and CDR2: SGHAT, FQNNGV. V was cut by 5 bases and J by 9 bases, with 8 bases left in between. The CDR3 consists of 11 residues. The CDR3 spells CASSLPREQFF. For the CDR3, the DNA is TGTGCCAGCAGCCTCCCCCGTGAGCAGTTCTTC.

The V call is TRBV6-6, the J call TRBJ2-6, with D perhaps TRBD1 (5 bases). The V and J ends lost 0 bases and 1 base respectively, with 7 bases between them. The CDR3 extends over 16 amino acids. The V gene's germline CDR1 is MNHNY and CDR2 SVGAGI (reference sequence). The CDR3 protein is CASSYSQGSGANVLTF. For the CDR3, the DNA is TGTGCCAGCAGTTACTCGCAGGGTTCTGGGGCCAACGTCCTGACTTTC.

This clone has a handful of counts. This chain links TRBV29-1 with TRBJ2-6, with no clear D. Germline V CDR1 and CDR2: SQVTM, ANQGSEA. The CDR3 has 16 amino acids. V was clipped by 4 bases and J by 2 bases, with 15 bases between them. In nucleotides, the CDR3 is TGCAGCGTTGCCATCATCGTAGGGACTGGGGCCAACGTCCTGACTTTC. Residues: CSVAIIVGTGANVLTF.

The rearrangement joins TRBV5-1 to TRBJ2-2, with 8 positions matching TRBD1. The CDR3 consists of 17 residues. The germline V gene encodes CDR1 SGHRS and CDR2 YFSETQ. With V trimmed by 5 bases and J by 5 bases, 14 bases remained unmatched. The DNA of the CDR3 is TGCGCCAGCAGTTCTGGACAGGGAGGTTCAAGAACCGGGGAGCTGTTTTTT. Residues: CASSSGQGGSRTGELFF.

The chain links TRBV9 to TRBJ2-6; D is undetermined. The CDR3 length is 18 residues. The V end was cut by 3 bases, the J end by 0 bases, with 16 bases between. Germline assignment: CDR1 SGDLS and CDR2 YYNGEE. The CDR3 loop is CASSAGNFPSSGANVLTF. The CDR3 nucleotides are TGTGCCAGCAGCGCTGGAAATTTTCCGAGCTCTGGGGCCAACGTCCTGACTTTC.

This chain uses TRBV4-1 with TRBJ1-1; D is unclear. The germline V gene encodes CDR1 MGHRA and CDR2 YSYEKL. The CDR3 is 15 residues long. V dropped 1 base and J dropped 0 bases, with 9 bases sitting between them. The CDR3 region is CASSQGVQLNTEAFF. In DNA, the CDR3 is TGCGCCAGCAGCCAAGGTGTACAGCTGAACACTGAAGCTTTCTTT.

The rearrangement uses TRBV15 and TRBJ1-1; tentatively, D is TRBD1 (6 bases). CDR1 and CDR2 (germline): LNHNV, YYDKDF (reference sequence). With 1 base removed from V and 5 bases from J, the gap between germline ends came to 14 bases. This CDR3 is 15 amino acids long. The CDR3 loop is CATSRAGQGITEAFF. In DNA form, the CDR3 reads TGTGCCACCAGCAGAGCGGGCCAGGGGATTACTGAAGCTTTCTTT.

CDR3 nucleotide sequence: TGTGCCTGGAGTGTACCCGAGGAGCGCACTGAAGCTTTCTTT. This translates into CAWSVPEERTEAFF. The genes are TRBV30 and TRBJ1-1; D gene uncertain. CDR3 length: 14 amino acids. V was shortened by 0 bases and J by 4 bases, with 12 bases between the two germline ends. Germline CDR1 reads GTSNPN; CDR2 reads SVGIG (reference sequence).